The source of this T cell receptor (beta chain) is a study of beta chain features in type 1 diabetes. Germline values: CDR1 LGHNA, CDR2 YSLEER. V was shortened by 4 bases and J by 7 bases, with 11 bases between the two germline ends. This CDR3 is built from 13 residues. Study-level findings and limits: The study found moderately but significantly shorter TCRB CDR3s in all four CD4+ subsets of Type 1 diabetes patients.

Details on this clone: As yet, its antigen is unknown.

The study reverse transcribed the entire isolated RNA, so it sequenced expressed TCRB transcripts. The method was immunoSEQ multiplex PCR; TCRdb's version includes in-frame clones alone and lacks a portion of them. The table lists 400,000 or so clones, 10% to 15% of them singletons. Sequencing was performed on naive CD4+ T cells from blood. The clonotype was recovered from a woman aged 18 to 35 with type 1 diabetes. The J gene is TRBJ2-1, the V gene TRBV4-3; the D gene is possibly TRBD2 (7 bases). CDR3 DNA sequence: TGCGCCAGCAGCCGGGCGGGGGCGAATGAGCAGTTCTTC. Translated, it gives CASSRAGANEQFF.